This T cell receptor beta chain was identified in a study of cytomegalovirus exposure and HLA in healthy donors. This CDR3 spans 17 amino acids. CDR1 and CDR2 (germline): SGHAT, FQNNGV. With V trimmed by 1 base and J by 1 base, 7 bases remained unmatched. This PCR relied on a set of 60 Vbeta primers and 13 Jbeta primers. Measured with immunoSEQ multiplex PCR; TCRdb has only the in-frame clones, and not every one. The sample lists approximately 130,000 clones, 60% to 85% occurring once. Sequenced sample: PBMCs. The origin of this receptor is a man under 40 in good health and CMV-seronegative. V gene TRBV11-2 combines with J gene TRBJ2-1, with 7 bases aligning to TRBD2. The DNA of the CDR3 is TGTGCCAGCAGCTTAGTTAGGTCCGGGGGGTCCTACAATGAGCAGTTCTTC. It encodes CASSLVRSGGSYNEQFF.